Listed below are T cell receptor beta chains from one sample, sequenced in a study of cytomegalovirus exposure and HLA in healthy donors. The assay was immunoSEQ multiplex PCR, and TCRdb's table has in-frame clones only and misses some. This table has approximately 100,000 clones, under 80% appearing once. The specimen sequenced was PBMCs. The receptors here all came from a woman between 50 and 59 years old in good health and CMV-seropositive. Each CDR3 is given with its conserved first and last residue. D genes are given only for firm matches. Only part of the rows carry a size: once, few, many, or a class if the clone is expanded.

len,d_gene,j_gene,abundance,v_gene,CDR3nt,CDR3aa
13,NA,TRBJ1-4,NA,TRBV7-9,TGTGCCAGCAGCTTAACAGGGCGTGAAAAACTGTTTTTT,CASSLTGREKLFF
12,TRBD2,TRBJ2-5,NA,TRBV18,TGTGCCAGCTCAACTAGCGGAGAGACCCAGTACTTC,CASSTSGETQYF
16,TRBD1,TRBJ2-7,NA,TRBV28,TGTGCCAGCAGCGGGACAGCTGTTGGTCACTCCTACGAGCAGTACTTC,CASSGTAVGHSYEQYF
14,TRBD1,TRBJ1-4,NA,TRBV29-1,TGCAGCGTTGGGGAGACAGGGTGGAATGAAAAACTGTTTTTT,CSVGETGWNEKLFF
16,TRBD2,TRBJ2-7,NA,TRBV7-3,TGTGCCAGCAGCTTAGGAGCGGGGTCGACCTCCTACGAGCAGTACTTC,CASSLGAGSTSYEQYF
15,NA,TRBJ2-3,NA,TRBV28,TGTGCCAGCAGTAGCGACAGTTCTAGCACAGATACGCAGTATTTT,CASSSDSSSTDTQYF
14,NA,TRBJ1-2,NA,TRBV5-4,TGTGCCAGCAGACGGGAATCGACTGCCTACGGCTACACCTTC,CASRRESTAYGYTF
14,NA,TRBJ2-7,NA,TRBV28,TGTGCCAGCAGTTTACTGGCGGTCCACTACGAGCAGTACTTC,CASSLLAVHYEQYF
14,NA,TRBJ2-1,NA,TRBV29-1,TGCAGCGTTGATGGGCAGGGAAATTACAATGAGCAGTTCTTC,CSVDGQGNYNEQFF
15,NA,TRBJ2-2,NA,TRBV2,TGTGCCAGCAGTACCACTAGCCGGGGCACCGGGGAGCTGTTTTTT,CASSTTSRGTGELFF
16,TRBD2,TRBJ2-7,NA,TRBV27,TGTGCCAGCAGTCCCTCCGGGGGGATCATCAGCTACGAGCAGTACTTC,CASSPSGGIISYEQYF
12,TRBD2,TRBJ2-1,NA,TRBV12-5,TGTGCTAGTGGTTTCACTAGCGGGGAGCAGTTCTTC,CASGFTSGEQFF
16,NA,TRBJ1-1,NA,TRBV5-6,TGTGCCAGCAGCCAACAGTACCGGGGGAGGAACACTGAAGCTTTCTTT,CASSQQYRGRNTEAFF
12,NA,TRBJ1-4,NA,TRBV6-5,TGTGCCGCCGGAGACACTAATGAAAAACTGTTTTTT,CAAGDTNEKLFF
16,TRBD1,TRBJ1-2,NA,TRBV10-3,TGTGCCATCGGGAACCCGGGGCCCCAACCCGGAACCAGGGGGGCCTTC,CAIGNPGPQPGTRGAF
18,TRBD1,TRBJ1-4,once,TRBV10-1,TGCGCCAGCAGTGACGATCTCGGACAGGGGGCGCGGAATGAAAAACTGTTTTTT,CASSDDLGQGARNEKLFF
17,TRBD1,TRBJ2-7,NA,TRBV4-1,TGCGCCAGCAGCCAAGGACAGGGGAGGACTCTACTCTACGAGCAGTACTTC,CASSQGQGRTLLYEQYF
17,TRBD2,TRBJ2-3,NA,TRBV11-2,TGTGCCAGCAGCTTAGGGGTAGCGGGGGGGCATATAGATACGCAGTATTTT,CASSLGVAGGHIDTQYF
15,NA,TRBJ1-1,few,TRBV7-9,TGTGCCAGCAGCCTTATCAGGGGAGGGGGCACTGAAGCTTTCTTT,CASSLIRGGGTEAFF
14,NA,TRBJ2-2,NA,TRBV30,TGTGCCTGGAGTAGGCTAGATTACACCGGGGAGCTGTTTTTT,CAWSRLDYTGELFF
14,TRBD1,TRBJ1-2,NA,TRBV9,TGTGCCAGCAGCGCGATGGGACAGGCCTATGGCTACACCTTC,CASSAMGQAYGYTF
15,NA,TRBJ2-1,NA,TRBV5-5,TGTGCCAGCAGCCTACAGGGTGGCGACTACAATGAGCAGTTCTTC,CASSLQGGDYNEQFF
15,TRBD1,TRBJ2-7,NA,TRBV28,TGTGCCAGCAGTTCCAGCGACAGGGGGATAGGTGAGCAGTACTTC,CASSSSDRGIGEQYF
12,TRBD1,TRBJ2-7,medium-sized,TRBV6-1,TGTGCCTCTCGGACAGGGCCCTACGAGCAGTACTTC,CASRTGPYEQYF
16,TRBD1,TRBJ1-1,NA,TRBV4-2,TGTGCCAGCAGCCAACCGACGGACAGGGGGAACACTGAAGCTTTCTTT,CASSQPTDRGNTEAFF
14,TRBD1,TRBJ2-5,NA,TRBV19,TGTGCCAGTAGGGGGACAGGGATGGTAGAGACCCAGTACTTC,CASRGTGMVETQYF
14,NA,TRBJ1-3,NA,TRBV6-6,TGTGCCAGCAGTTGGGCAGACGATGGAAACACCATATATTTT,CASSWADDGNTIYF
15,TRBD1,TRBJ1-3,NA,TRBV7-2,TGTGCCAGCAGCTTAAACCAGGACAGGGCGCGCACCATATATTTT,CASSLNQDRARTIYF
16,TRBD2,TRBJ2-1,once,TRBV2,TGTGCCAGCAGGAGGACTAGCGGAGGGGGATTATTAGAGCAGTTCTTC,CASRRTSGGGLLEQFF